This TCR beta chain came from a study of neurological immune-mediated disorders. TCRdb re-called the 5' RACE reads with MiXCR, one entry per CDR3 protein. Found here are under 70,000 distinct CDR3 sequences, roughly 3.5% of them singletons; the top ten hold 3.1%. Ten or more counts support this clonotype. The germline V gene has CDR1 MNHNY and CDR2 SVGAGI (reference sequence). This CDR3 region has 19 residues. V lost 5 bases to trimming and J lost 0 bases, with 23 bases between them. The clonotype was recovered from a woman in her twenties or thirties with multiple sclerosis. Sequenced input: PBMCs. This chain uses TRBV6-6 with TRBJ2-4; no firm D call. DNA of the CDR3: TGTGCCAGCAGTACAGTACCCCCCTCCGGGTCCATAGCCAAAAACATTCAGTACTTC. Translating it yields CASSTVPPSGSIAKNIQYF.